The 27 T cell receptor beta chains in this list originate from one sample, sequenced in a study of patients and donors after allogeneic stem cell transplantation. MiXCR was run by TCRdb on the RT-PCR reads, yielding one entry per CDR3 protein. The repertoire consists of approximately 90,000 distinct CDR3 sequences, with around 5% occurring once and the leading ten covering about 3%. Sequenced material: blood, either unsorted or a sorted T cell fraction (not recorded which). The receptor set was obtained from a human donor who was either an allogeneic HSCT recipient or a stem cell or donor lymphocyte infusion donor (not recorded which). It is not recorded whose cells these are; they may come from a transplant donor.

This clonotype was seen a few times. The chain links TRBV28 to TRBJ2-2; TRBD1 matches 9 bases. Germline loops: CDR1 MDHEN, CDR2 SYDVKM. The trim removed 1 base at V and 6 bases at J, leaving 12 bases unmatched. CDR3 size: 18 residues. The CDR3 DNA reads as TGTGCCAGCAGTTTATTTTATGTGCGGGGACAGGGACCCGGGGAGCTGTTTTTT. It specifies CASSLFYVRGQGPGELFF.

In this sample, this clonotype turned up many times. This chain uses TRBV5-1 with TRBJ1-2; D is perhaps TRBD1 (5 bases). CDR3 length equals 12 residues. Germline V CDR1 and CDR2: SGHRS, YFSETQ. The V and J ends lost 1 base and 8 bases respectively, with 9 bases between them. CDR3 loop: CASSLQGEGYTF. In nucleotides, the CDR3 is TGCGCCAGCAGCTTGCAAGGGGAAGGCTACACCTTC. The variable domain in full, completed from reference TRBV5-1 and TRBJ1-2, reads KAGVTQTPRYLIKTRGQQVTLSCSPISGHRSVSWYQQTPGQGLQFLFEYFSETQRNKGNFPGRFSGRQFSNSRSEMNVSTLELGDSALYLCASSLQGEGYTFGSGTRLTVV.

This clonotype has a count of ten or more. The V and J genes are TRBV14 and TRBJ1-5, with D hard to call. Germline V gene sequence: CDR1 SGHDN, CDR2 FVKESK. The length of the CDR3 is 16 residues. The V end lost 6 bases, the J end lost 6 bases, and 21 bases lay between the germline ends. In DNA, the CDR3 is TGTGCCAGCAGACTCGGGCAGCTTGGCCGTTTTCAGCCCCAGCATTTT. Translated: CASRLGQLGRFQPQHF.

This clonotype has a handful of counts. CDR3 DNA sequence: TGTGCCAGCAGCTTAGCCCCAGGGTTGGAGACCCAGTACTTC. Its protein is CASSLAPGLETQYF. The J gene is TRBJ2-5, the V gene TRBV11-3, with TRBD1 as a possible D gene (5 bases). The CDR3 is made up of 14 amino acids. CDR1 is SGHNT, CDR2 YENEEA, per germline. V lost 1 base, J lost 5 bases, and 11 bases lay in between.

This clonotype appeared many times. This chain joins TRBV29-1 and TRBJ2-7; 7 bases fit TRBD1. The CDR3 consists of 15 residues. With 1 base clipped from V and 0 bases from J, the junction kept 6 bases outside the gene matches. Germline CDR1 and CDR2: SQVTM and ANQGSEA. The CDR3 DNA reads as TGCAGCGTTGAAGTCCGGACAGGCCTCTCCTACGAGCAGTACTTC. This sequence encodes CSVEVRTGLSYEQYF.

This clonotype came up a few times. The chain has TRBV2 and TRBJ2-3; 10 bases are shared with TRBD2. The CDR3 loop spans 15 amino acids. V shed 4 bases and J 1 base; nucleotides not matched to a gene: 2. CDR1 and CDR2 (germline): SNHLY, FYNNEI. The CDR3 loop reads CASSALAGGTDTQYF. The DNA for the CDR3 is TGTGCCAGCAGTGCCCTAGCGGGGGGCACAGATACGCAGTATTTT.

This clonotype was detected many times. The chain links TRBV4-1 to TRBJ1-1; D gene ambiguous. Germline V gives CDR1 MGHRA, CDR2 YSYEKL. Deletions cut 2 bases from V and 5 bases from J, with 6 bases between. This CDR3 region has 12 residues. The CDR3 protein is CASSQPYTEAFF. The CDR3 DNA sequence: TGCGCCAGCAGCCAACCCTATACTGAAGCTTTCTTT.

This clonotype has a count of ten or more. The chain couples TRBV6-1 to TRBJ2-3, with no clear D. The CDR3 spans 16 residues. Trimming took 5 bases from V and 5 from J, leaving 20 bases between them. Germline V gene lookup returns CDR1 MNHNS and CDR2 SASEGT. For the CDR3, the DNA is TGTGCCAGCAGTCCCCTCGGACGGTCCGTTGGAGATACGCAGTATTTT. Encoded protein: CASSPLGRSVGDTQYF.

This clonotype was detected ten times or more. This chain links TRBV20-1 with TRBJ2-5; 9 bases line up with TRBD2. This CDR3 has 14 amino acids. Germline values: CDR1 DFQATT, CDR2 SNEGSKA (reference sequence). The V gene end was trimmed by 2 bases and the J gene end by 2 bases; junction bases not matched to a gene: 3. CDR3: CSARRSGGQETQYF. CDR3 nucleotides: TGCAGTGCTAGACGTAGCGGGGGACAAGAGACCCAGTACTTC.

This clonotype was counted only a few times. This rearrangement joins TRBV27 to TRBJ1-6, with 7 bases fitting TRBD1. The germline gives CDR1 MNHEY, CDR2 SMNVEV (reference sequence). The CDR3 has 13 amino acids. Trimming removed 6 bases from V and 9 bases from J; junction bases left unmatched: 5. As DNA, the CDR3 is TGTGCCAGCAGGAGGCAGGGGGGTTCACCCCTCCACTTT. Its translation: CASRRQGGSPLHF.

The chain is built from TRBV4-2 and TRBJ2-7; the D gene is possibly TRBD1 (6 bases). CDR1 and CDR2 (germline): LGHNA, YNFKEQ. The V end lost 1 base, the J end lost 5 bases, and 15 bases lay between the germline ends. The CDR3 runs 15 residues. CDR3 in amino acids: CASSQAGQGSHEQYF. The CDR3 DNA is TGTGCCAGCAGCCAAGCAGGGCAGGGGAGCCACGAGCAGTACTTC.

This clonotype was observed many times. The chain couples TRBV12-3 or TRBV12-4 to TRBJ1-6, with D unresolved. This CDR3 spans 14 amino acids. The V and J ends lost 6 bases and 10 bases respectively, with 16 bases between them. The DNA of the CDR3 is TGTGCCAGCAGCCCTACCGGCGAGGTCTCACCCCTCCACTTT. It is translated as CASSPTGEVSPLHF.

This clonotype occurred many times. This chain connects TRBV12-3 or TRBV12-4 to TRBJ1-3, with D perhaps matching TRBD1 (5 bases). Between the trimmed V and J ends, which lost 3 bases and 3 bases, there was a span of 9 bases. The CDR3 is 14 residues long. The CDR3 loop reads CASSLRRGGNTIYF. The CDR3 coding sequence is TGTGCCAGCAGTTTGCGAAGGGGTGGAAACACCATATATTTT.

This clonotype was observed at least ten times. This chain uses TRBV5-1 with TRBJ1-5, with 10 bases matching TRBD1. The trim removed 4 bases at V and 6 bases at J, leaving 7 bases unmatched. The CDR3 contains 15 residues. CDR1 is SGHRS, CDR2 YFSETQ, per germline. This CDR3 is CASSPGQGSAQPQHF. CDR3 nucleotide sequence: TGCGCCAGCAGCCCGGGACAGGGGAGCGCTCAGCCCCAGCATTTT.

This clonotype turned up a few times. The chain uses TRBV5-4 and TRBJ2-2; D remains unclear. Germline V lookup: CDR1 SGHNT, CDR2 YYREEE (reference sequence). With 3 bases removed from V and 8 bases from J, the gap between germline ends came to 8 bases. The CDR3 contains 12 residues. CDR3 coding DNA: TGTGCCAGCAGCTATCCCGTTGGGGAGCTGTTTTTT. It translates to CASSYPVGELFF.

This rearrangement joins TRBV6-1 to TRBJ1-2; TRBD1 is a possible D gene (5 bases). The germline CDR1 and CDR2 sequences are MNHNS and SASEGT. CDR3 length: 15 amino acids. V was pared by 3 bases and J by 4 bases, with 15 bases between. The CDR3 here is CASSEMVRDGYGYTF. CDR3 nucleotide sequence: TGTGCCAGCAGTGAGATGGTCAGGGACGGCTATGGCTACACCTTC.

This clonotype occurred many times. J is TRBJ1-1 and V is TRBV5-1, with D uncertain. V lost 4 bases to trimming and J lost 3 bases, with 13 bases between them. Germline V gene data show CDR1 as SGHRS and CDR2 as YFSETQ. The CDR3 covers 14 residues. The CDR3 protein is CASSQDLTYTEAFF. CDR3 sequence (DNA): TGCGCCAGCAGCCAGGATCTGACCTACACTGAAGCTTTCTTT.

This clonotype was counted at least ten times. The chain joins TRBV15 to TRBJ2-3; TRBD2 matches 7 bases. The CDR3 has 15 residues. CDR1 is LNHNV and CDR2 is YYDKDF in the germline V gene (reference sequence). The V and J ends lost 3 bases and 0 bases, in that order; junction bases with no gene match: 3. The CDR3 region is CATSSGAGSTDTQYF. Here the CDR3 DNA reads TGTGCCACCAGCAGTGGAGCGGGGAGCACAGATACGCAGTATTTT.

This clonotype was observed at least ten times. The chain combines TRBV12-3 or TRBV12-4 with TRBJ1-1; D is unresolved. Between the trimmed V and J ends, which lost 2 bases and 3 bases, there was a span of 10 bases. This CDR3 spans 14 amino acids. The CDR3 DNA follows: TGTGCCAGCAGTTTATTAGACACCGACACTGAAGCTTTCTTT. Amino acids: CASSLLDTDTEAFF.

Only a few counts were recorded for this clonotype. CDR3: CASSPTSGGDYEQYF. DNA for the CDR3: TGTGCCAGCAGCCCAACTAGCGGGGGGGACTACGAGCAGTACTTC. V and J are TRBV3-1 and TRBJ2-7; 13 bases are shared with TRBD2. Germline assignment: CDR1 LGHDT and CDR2 YNNKEL (reference sequence). The CDR3 runs 15 residues. Unmatched junction bases numbered 3, after V lost 4 bases and J lost 3 bases.

This clonotype was observed a handful of times. The chain combines TRBV7-2 with TRBJ1-4; 7 bases are shared with TRBD1. CDR3 length: 16 amino acids. Germline CDR1 SGHTA, CDR2 FQGNSA. V was clipped by 5 bases and J by 7 bases; unmatched bases: 13. This CDR3 is CASSIKKGATAEKLFF. CDR3 DNA sequence: TGTGCCAGCAGCATAAAAAAGGGGGCTACGGCTGAAAAACTGTTTTTT.

This clonotype showed up just a few times. CDR3 nucleotide sequence: TGTGCCAGCAGACAACAGGGGTTCGGGGGCTACACCTTC. Protein sequence: CASRQQGFGGYTF. The V call is TRBV6-1, the J call TRBJ1-2, with TRBD1 matching over 7 bases. The germline CDR1 and CDR2 sequences are MNHNS and SASEGT. After removal of 6 bases from V and 8 bases from J, the junction contained 9 bases not matched to a gene. The CDR3 has 13 amino acids.

The rearrangement links TRBV9 to TRBJ2-5, with no clear D. The CDR3 spans 14 residues. Germline-derived CDR1 and CDR2 are SGDLS and YYNGEE. Trimming removed 0 bases at V and 5 bases at J, with 11 bases between. CDR3 DNA sequence: TGTGCCAGCAGCGTAGGGGCCCTCGGGGAGACCCAGTACTTC. Translation: CASSVGALGETQYF.

This clonotype was observed a few times. The rearrangement links TRBV6-5 to TRBJ1-2; D is unresolved. The CDR3 contains 17 residues. With 0 bases removed from V and 1 base from J, the gap between germline ends came to 15 bases. Germline assignment: CDR1 MNHEY and CDR2 SVGAGI. The CDR3 DNA reads as TGTGCCAGCAGTTACTCTTTGAGCAGGATCCTTAACTATGGCTACACCTTC. Translation gives CASSYSLSRILNYGYTF.

By sample fraction, this clonotype is medium-sized (0.01 to 0.1%). The chain recombines TRBV7-8 with TRBJ2-5; D remains unclear. Trimming left V 4 bases short and J 5 bases short, with 20 bases between. CDR3 length: 16 amino acids. From germline, CDR1 is SGHVS and CDR2 FQNEAQ. The DNA of the CDR3 is TGTGCCAGCAGCTCCCCCTGGGGTGGCCAGTCGGAGACCCAGTACTTC. It is translated as CASSSPWGGQSETQYF.

This clonotype has a count of ten or more. The rearrangement joins TRBV20-1 to TRBJ1-1; no clear D. CDR3 length: 11 residues. Trimming shortened V by 4 bases and J by 4 bases, and 7 bases separated the two germline ends. Per the germline V gene, CDR1 is DFQATT and CDR2 is SNEGSKA (reference sequence). The CDR3 region has the DNA TGCAGTGCTAAAGGGCGCACTGAAGCTTTCTTT. Translated: CSAKGRTEAFF.

This clonotype came up many times. V and J are TRBV7-9 and TRBJ1-4, with a tentative D call TRBD1 (6 bases). Germline CDR1 and CDR2: SEHNR and FQNEAQ (reference sequence). Trimming took 0 bases from V and 7 from J, leaving 15 bases between them. This CDR3 spans 16 amino acids. The CDR3 DNA follows: TGTGCCAGCAGCTTAGCGCTGGGGGCGGTTCCTGAAAAACTGTTTTTT. Translated: CASSLALGAVPEKLFF.